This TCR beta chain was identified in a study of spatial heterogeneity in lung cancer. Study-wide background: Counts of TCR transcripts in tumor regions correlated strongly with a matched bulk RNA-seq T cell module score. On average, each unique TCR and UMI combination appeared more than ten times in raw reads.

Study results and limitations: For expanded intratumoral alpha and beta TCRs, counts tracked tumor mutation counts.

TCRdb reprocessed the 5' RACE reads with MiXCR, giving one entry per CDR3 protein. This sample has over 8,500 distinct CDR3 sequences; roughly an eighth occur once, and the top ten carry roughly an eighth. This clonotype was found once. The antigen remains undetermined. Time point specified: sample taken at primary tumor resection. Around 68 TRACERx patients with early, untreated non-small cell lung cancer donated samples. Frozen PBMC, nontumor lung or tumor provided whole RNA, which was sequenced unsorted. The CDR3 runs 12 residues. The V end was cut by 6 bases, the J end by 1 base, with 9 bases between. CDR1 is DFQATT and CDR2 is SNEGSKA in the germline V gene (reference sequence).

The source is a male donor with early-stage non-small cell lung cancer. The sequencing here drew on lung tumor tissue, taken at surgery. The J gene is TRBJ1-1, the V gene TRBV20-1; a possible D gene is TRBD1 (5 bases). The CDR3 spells CSAGAGNTEAFF. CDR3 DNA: TGCAGTGCAGGGGCCGGGAACACTGAAGCTTTCTTT.